This T cell receptor (beta chain) stems from a study of T cells in Graves' hyperthyroidism and ophthalmopathy. There are many counts of this clonotype. Researchers took RNA transcripts and amplified the TCR beta CDR3 regions from them. A set of HTBI primers served as the primers for a first-round RT-PCR of the TCR CDR3. TCRdb re-called the multiplex PCR reads with MiXCR, one entry per CDR3 protein. Here the sample spans under 650,000 distinct CDR3 sequences, about a sixth being singletons. This CDR3 is built from 15 residues. V was cut by 2 bases and J by 4 bases, with 14 bases left in between. The germline gives CDR1 SGHVS, CDR2 FQNEAQ.

This chain connects TRBV7-8 to TRBJ1-1; D call uncertain. The receptor comes from a woman aged 25 to 39 with Graves' hyperthyroidism. Sequenced material: blood. DNA for the CDR3: TGTGCCAGCAGCTTAAGGAGAGGGCGGGGCACTGAAGCTTTCTTT. Amino acid sequence: CASSLRRGRGTEAFF.